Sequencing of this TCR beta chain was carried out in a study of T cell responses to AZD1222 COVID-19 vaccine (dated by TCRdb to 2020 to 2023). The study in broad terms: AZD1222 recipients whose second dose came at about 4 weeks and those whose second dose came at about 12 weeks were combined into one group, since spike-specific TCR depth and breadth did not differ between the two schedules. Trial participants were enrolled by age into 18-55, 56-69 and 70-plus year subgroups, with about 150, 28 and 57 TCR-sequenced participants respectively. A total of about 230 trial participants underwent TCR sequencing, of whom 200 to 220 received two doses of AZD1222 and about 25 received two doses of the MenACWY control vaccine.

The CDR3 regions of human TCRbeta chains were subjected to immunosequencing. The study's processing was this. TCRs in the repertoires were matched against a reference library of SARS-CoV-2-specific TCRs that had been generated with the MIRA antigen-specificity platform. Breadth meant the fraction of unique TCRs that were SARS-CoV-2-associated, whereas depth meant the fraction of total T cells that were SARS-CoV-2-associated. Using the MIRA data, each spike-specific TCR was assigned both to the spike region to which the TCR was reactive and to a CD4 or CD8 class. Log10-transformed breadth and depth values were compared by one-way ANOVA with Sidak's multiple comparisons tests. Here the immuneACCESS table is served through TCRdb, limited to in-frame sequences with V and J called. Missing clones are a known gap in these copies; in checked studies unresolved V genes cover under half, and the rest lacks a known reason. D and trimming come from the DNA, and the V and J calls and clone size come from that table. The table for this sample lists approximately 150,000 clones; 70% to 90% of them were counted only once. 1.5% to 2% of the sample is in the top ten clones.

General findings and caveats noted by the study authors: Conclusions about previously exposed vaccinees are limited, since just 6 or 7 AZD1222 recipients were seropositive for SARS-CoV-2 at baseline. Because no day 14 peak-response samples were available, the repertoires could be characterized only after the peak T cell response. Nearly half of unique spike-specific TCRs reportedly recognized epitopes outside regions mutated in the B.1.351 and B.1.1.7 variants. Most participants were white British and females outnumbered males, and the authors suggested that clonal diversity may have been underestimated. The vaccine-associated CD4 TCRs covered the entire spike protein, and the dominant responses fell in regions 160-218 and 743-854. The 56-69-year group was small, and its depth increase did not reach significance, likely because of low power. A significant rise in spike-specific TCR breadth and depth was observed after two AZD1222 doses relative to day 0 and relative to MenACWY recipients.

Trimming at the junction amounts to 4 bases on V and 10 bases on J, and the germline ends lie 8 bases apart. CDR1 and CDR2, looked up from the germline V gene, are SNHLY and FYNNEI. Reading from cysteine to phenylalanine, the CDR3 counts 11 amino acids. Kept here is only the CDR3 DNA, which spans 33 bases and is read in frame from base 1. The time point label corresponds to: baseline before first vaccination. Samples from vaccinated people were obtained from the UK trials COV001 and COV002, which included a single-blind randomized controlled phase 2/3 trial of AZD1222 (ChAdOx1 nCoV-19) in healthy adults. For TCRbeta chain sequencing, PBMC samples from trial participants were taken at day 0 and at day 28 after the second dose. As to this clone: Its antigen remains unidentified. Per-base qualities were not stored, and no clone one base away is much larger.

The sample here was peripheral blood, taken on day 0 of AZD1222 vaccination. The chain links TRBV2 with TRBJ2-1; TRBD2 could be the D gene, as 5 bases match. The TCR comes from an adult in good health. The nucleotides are TGTGCCAGCAGTGTAGCGAGGGAGCAGTTCTTC. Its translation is CASSVAREQFF.